Included here is one T cell receptor (beta chain) sequence, with context. Its target is unknown. The data were obtained in a study of T cell repertoires in cytomegalovirus infection. The wider study: Selected CMV epitopes included recently identified HLA-C-restricted ones as well as well-studied HLA-B-restricted ones. TCR beta signatures that were public indicated CMV infection and matching HLA type. Whole-study results and caveats: The study identified carriers of CMV plus the relevant HLA from cumulative public TCR beta family frequency. Ex vivo responses were dominated by HLA-C-restricted CMV-specific TCR beta clonotypes.

MiXCR was run by TCRdb on the reads, yielding one entry per CDR3 protein. The sample records under 500,000 distinct CDR3 sequences, approximately 42% being singletons. V lost 4 bases and J 6 bases, leaving 12 bases between the germline ends. This CDR3 has 14 amino acids. Sequenced material: cultured PBMCs, taken from culture after CMV antigen stimulation. The rearrangement joins TRBV12-3 or TRBV12-4 to TRBJ1-4; D is uncertain. This TCR came from a human donor in good health (CMV status not recorded). Some clones in this sample may be carry-over from other donors' samples. The CDR3 DNA reads TGTGCCAGCAGTTCCCAACGGTCAGATGAAAAACTGTTTTTT. Protein: CASSSQRSDEKLFF.